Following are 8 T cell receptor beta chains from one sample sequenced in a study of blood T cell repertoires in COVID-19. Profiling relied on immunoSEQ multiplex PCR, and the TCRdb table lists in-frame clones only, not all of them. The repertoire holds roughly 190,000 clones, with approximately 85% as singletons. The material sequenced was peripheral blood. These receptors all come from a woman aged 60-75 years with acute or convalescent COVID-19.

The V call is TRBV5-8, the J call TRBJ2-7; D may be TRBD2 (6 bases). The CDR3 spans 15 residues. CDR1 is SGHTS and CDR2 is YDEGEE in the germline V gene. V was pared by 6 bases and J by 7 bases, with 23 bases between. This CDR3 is CASNSEGLPRKEQYF. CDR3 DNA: TGTGCCAGCAACTCCGAGGGACTGCCGAGGAAAGAGCAGTACTTC. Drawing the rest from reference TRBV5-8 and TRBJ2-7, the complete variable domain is EAGVTQSPTHLIKTRGQQATLRCSPISGHTSVYWYQQALGLGLQFLLWYDEGEERNRGNFPPRFSGRQFPNYSSELNVNALELEDSALYLCASNSEGLPRKEQYFGPGTRLTVT.

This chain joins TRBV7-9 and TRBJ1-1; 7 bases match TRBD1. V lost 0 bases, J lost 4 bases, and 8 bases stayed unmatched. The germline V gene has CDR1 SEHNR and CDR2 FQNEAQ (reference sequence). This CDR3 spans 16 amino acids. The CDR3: CASSLAGSGTATEAFF. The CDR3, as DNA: TGTGCCAGCAGCTTAGCGGGCTCAGGGACAGCCACTGAAGCTTTCTTT.

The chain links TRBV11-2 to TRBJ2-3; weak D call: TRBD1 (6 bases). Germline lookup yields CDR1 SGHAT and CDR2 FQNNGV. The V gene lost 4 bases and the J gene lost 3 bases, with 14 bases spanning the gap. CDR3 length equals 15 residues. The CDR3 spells CASSYTGFGTDTQYF. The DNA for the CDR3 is TGTGCCAGCAGCTACACAGGGTTCGGAACAGATACGCAGTATTTT. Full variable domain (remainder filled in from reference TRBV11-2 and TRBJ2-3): EAGVAQSPRYKIIEKRQSVAFWCNPISGHATLYWYQQILGQGPKLLIQFQNNGVVDDSQLPKDRFSAERLKGVDSTLKIQPAKLEDSAVYLCASSYTGFGTDTQYFGPGTRLTVL.

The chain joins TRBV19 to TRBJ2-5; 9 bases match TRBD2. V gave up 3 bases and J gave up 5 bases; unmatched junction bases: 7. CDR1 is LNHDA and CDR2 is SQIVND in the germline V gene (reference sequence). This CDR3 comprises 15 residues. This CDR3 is CASSIGGRVGETQYF. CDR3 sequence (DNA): TGTGCCAGTAGTATCGGCGGGAGGGTGGGGGAGACCCAGTACTTC.

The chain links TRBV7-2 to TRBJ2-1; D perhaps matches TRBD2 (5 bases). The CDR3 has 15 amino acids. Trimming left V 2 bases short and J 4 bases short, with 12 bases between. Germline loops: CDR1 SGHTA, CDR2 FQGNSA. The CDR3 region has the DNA TGTGCCAGCAGCTTAAGGACTGGGCTATACAATGAGCAGTTCTTC. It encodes CASSLRTGLYNEQFF.

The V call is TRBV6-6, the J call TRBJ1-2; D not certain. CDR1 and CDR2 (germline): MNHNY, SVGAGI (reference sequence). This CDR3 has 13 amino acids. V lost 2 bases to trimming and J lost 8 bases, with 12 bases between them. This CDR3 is CASSYSEVNGYTF. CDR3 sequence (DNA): TGTGCCAGCAGTTACAGCGAAGTTAACGGCTACACCTTC.

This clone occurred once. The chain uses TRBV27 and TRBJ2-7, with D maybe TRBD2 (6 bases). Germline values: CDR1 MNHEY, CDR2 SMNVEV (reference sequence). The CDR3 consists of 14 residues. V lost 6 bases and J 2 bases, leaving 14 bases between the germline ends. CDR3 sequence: CASSPQGLPYEQYF. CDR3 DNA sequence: TGTGCCAGCAGCCCCCAGGGACTGCCCTACGAGCAGTACTTC.

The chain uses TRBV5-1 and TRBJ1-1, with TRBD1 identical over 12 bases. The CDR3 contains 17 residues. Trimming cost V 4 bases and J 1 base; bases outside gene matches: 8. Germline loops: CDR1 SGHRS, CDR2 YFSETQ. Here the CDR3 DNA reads TGCGCCAGCAGCCACCGGGACAGGGGGCTAGGGAACACTGAAGCTTTCTTT. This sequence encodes CASSHRDRGLGNTEAFF.